This T cell receptor beta chain was sequenced during a study of blood T cell repertoires in COVID-19 (dated by TCRdb to the early 2020s). Concerning the study at large: Samples from collaborators originated in the United States, Italy and Spain and spanned both the acute and convalescent phases of COVID-19. The material from the prospective study consisted of cDNA or gDNA derived from T cells, B-cell-depleted T cells, or PBMCs. The dataset comprised deeply sampled blood TCRbeta repertoires from subjects exposed to, actively infected with, or recovered from COVID-19. The repertoires were released in a freely available public database intended as a resource for research on the immune response to SARS-CoV-2. Samples were obtained from the ongoing ImmuneRACE study (first 160 participants) and from over 1,000 subjects provided by 6 global collaborators. A de-identified subject ID, COVID-19 status, age in years and sex were almost always included in the sample metadata. Where HLA class I and class II types were available, the types were taken from metadata supplied by the sample provider, not from assay-based typing. The paper's findings and limits, for the study overall: How much clinical and demographic metadata was included differed by source and by participant, and the metadata was provided uncurated.

Enrolling through a virtual design, the prospective study's participants ranged in age from about 18 to 100 years and lived across roughly 24 United States geographic areas. In the prospective study, participants were assigned to cohorts based on the clinical history participants reported in a screening survey and a study questionnaire. In the prospective study, whole blood, serum and a nasopharyngeal or oropharyngeal swab were collected from each participant by mobile phlebotomists. Participants in the prospective study had the option to provide additional blood draws and questionnaires over an approximately 2-month period. Prospective study blood samples were shipped either frozen or at room temperature before DNA extraction. TCRbeta CDR3 regions were amplified from genomic DNA using the immunoSEQ Assay, a bias-controlled multiplex PCR. The paper's processing steps were these. The number of nucleated cells in each sample was estimated from the amplification of reference gene primers within the assay. Sequence reads were collapsed and filtered to measure the absolute abundance of every unique TCRbeta CDR3 rearrangement. For each sample, productive Simpson clonality was calculated as the square root of Simpson's diversity index over productive rearrangements. TCRdb holds this immuneACCESS table with in-frame rearrangements only. Some clones are missing; in checked studies, unresolved V genes explain under half, and the rest has no known cause. V, J and clone size reflect that table, while D and trimming were determined from the DNA. The sample table lists 200,000 to 250,000 clones, roughly 85% of them with a count of one. The ten largest clones represent roughly 3.4% of the sample.

On this clone itself: What this receptor recognizes is not known. No base-level quality is on record; no much larger clone is a single base apart.

The source of this sequence is a woman aged 40 to 49 with acute COVID-19. Material for sequencing was PBMCs or T cells enriched from blood (not recorded which).

The CDR3 is CASRPTGQGAYEQYF. DNA sequence: TGTGCCAGCAGACCCACGGGACAGGGGGCCTACGAGCAGTACTTC. The rearrangement joined TRBV27 to TRBJ2-7; TRBD1 matches 11 bases in the middle. From the cysteine through the phenylalanine, the CDR3 covers 15 amino acids. Kept here is only the CDR3 DNA, which spans 45 bases and is read in frame from base 1. Germline trimming: 6 bases from V, 2 bases from J; junction bases outside gene matches: 6. CDR1 and CDR2 were assigned from the germline V gene (reference sequence) as MNHEY and SMNVEV.